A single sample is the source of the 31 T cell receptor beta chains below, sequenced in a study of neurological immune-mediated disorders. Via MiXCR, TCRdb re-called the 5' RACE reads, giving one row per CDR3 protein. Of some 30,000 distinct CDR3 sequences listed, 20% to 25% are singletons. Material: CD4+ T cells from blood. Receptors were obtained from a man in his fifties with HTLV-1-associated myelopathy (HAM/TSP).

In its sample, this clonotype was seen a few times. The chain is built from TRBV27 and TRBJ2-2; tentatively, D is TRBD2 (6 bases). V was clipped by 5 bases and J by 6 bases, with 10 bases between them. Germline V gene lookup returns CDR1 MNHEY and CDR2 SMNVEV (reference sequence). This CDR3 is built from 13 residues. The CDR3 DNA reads TGTGCCAGCAGTCTTCGGGAGTCCGGGGAGCTGTTTTTT. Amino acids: CASSLRESGELFF.

The CDR3 DNA reads as TGTGCCAGCAGTGCTACCGGGACAGCGCCGGCCGGGGAGCTGTTTTTT. Protein: CASSATGTAPAGELFF. This rearrangement joins TRBV6-1 to TRBJ2-2; 7 positions agree with TRBD1. J lost 6 bases, V lost 4 bases, and 11 bases had no gene match. This CDR3 spans 16 amino acids. Germline V gene lookup returns CDR1 MNHNS and CDR2 SASEGT.

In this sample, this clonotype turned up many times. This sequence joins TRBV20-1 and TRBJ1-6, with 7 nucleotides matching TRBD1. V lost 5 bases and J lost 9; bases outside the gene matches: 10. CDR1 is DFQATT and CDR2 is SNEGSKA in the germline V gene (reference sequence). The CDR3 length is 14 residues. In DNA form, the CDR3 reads TGCAGTGCTCCTGGGACAGTCGGTAGTTCACCCCTCCACTTT. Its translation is CSAPGTVGSSPLHF.

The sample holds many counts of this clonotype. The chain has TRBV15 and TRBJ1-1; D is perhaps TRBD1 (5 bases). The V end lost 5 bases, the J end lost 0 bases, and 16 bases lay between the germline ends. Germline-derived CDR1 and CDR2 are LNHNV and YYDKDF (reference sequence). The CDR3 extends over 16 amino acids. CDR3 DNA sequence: TGTGCCACCAGCGGACTAGGGGAGCACCTGAACACTGAAGCTTTCTTT. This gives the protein CATSGLGEHLNTEAFF. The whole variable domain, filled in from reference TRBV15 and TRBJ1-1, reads DAMVIQNPRYQVTQFGKPVTLSCSQTLNHNVMYWYQQKSSQAPKLLFHYYDKDFNNEADTPDNFQSRRPNTSFCFLDIRSPGLGDTAMYLCATSGLGEHLNTEAFFGQGTRLTVV.

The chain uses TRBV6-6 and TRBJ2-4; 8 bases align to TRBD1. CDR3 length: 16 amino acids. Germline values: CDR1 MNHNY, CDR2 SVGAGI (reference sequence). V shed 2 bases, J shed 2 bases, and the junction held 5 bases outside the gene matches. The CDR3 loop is CASSYPTGVPKNIQYF. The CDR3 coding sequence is TGTGCCAGCAGTTACCCGACAGGGGTTCCCAAAAACATTCAGTACTTC.

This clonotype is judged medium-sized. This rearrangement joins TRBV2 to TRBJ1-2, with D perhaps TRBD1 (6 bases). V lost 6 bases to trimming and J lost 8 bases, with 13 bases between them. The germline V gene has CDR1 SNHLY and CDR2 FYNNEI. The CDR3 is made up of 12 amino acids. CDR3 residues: CASSQQGRGYTF. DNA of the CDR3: TGTGCCAGCAGCCAACAGGGCCGAGGCTACACCTTC. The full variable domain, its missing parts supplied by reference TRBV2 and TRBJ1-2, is EPEVTQTPSHQVTQMGQEVILRCVPISNHLYFYWYRQILGQKVEFLVSFYNNEISEKSEIFDDQFSVERPDGSNFTLKIRSTKLEDSAMYFCASSQQGRGYTFGSGTRLTVV.

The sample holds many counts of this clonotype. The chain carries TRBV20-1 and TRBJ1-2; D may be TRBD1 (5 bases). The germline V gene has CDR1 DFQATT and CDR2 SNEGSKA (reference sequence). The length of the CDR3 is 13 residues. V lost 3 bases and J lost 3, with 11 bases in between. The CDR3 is CSASPGGDYGYTF. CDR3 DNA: TGCAGTGCTAGCCCCGGGGGGGACTATGGCTACACCTTC.

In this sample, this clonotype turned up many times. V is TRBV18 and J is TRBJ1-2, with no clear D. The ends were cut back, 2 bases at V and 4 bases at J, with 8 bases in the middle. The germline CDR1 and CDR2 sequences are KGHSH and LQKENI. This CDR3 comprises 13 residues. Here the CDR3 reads CASSPSELYGYTF. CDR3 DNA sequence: TGTGCCAGCTCACCATCGGAGCTCTATGGCTACACCTTC.

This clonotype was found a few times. The CDR3, as DNA: TGTGCTAGTGCCAACGCTGGCAGGCGGAACACTGAAGCTTTCTTT. Translation: CASANAGRRNTEAFF. The chain has TRBV12-5 and TRBJ1-1; no clear D. The CDR3 spans 15 residues. V lost 7 bases to trimming and J lost 1 base, with 16 bases between them. Germline-derived CDR1 and CDR2 are LGHNT and FRNRAP.

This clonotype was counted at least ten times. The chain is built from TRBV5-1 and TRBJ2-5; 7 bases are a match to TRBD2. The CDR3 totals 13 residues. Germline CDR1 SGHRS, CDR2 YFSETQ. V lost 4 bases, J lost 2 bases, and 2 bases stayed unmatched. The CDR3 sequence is CASSPAGQETQYF. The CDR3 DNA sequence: TGCGCCAGCAGCCCAGCGGGGCAAGAGACCCAGTACTTC.

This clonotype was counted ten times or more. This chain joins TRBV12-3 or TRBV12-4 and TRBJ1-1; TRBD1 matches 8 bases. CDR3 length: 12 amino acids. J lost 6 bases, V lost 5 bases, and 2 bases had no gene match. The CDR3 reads CASSDRGSEAFF. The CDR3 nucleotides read TGTGCCAGCAGTGACAGGGGATCTGAAGCTTTCTTT.

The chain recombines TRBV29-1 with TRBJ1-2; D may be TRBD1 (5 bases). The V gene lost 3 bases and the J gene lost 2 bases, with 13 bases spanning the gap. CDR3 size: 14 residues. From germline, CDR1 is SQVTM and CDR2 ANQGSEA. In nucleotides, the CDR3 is TGCAGCGTTGATGGTGACAGTCGAAACTATGGCTACACCTTC. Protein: CSVDGDSRNYGYTF.

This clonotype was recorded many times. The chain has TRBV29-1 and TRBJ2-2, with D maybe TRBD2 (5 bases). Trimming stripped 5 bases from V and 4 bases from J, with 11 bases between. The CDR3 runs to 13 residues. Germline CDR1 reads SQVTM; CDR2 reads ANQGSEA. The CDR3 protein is CSVRRGGTGELFF. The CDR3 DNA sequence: TGCAGCGTTCGACGGGGTGGCACCGGGGAGCTGTTTTTT.

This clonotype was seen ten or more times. As DNA, the CDR3 is TGTGCCAGCTCACCGGAAGGGACAGCCAATCAGCCCCAGCATTTT. Its translation is CASSPEGTANQPQHF. The chain is built from TRBV18 and TRBJ1-5, with 7 bases lining up with TRBD1. Per the germline V gene, CDR1 is KGHSH and CDR2 is LQKENI. The CDR3 has 15 residues. Losses at the gene ends were 3 bases for V and 3 bases for J; bases not matched to a gene: 5.

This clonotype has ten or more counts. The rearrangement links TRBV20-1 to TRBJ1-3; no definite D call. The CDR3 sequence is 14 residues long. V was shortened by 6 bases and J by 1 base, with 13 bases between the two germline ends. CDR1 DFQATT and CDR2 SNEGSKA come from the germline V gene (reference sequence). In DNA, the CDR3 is TGCAGTGCCCCTACCGGGAGATCTGGAAACACCATATATTTT. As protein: CSAPTGRSGNTIYF.

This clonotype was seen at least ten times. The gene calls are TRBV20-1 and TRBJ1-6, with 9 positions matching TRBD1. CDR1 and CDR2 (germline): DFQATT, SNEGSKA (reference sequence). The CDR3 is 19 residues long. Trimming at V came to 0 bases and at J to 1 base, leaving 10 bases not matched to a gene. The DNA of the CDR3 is TGCAGTGCTAGAGATCCGGGACAGGGTAGTGGTTCCTATAATTCACCCCTCCACTTT. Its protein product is CSARDPGQGSGSYNSPLHF.

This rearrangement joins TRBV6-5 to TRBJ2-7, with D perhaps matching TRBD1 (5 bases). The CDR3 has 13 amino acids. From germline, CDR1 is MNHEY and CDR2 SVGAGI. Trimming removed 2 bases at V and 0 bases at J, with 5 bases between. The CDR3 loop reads CASSYRGSYEQYF. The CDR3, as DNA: TGTGCCAGCAGTTACAGGGGCTCCTACGAGCAGTACTTC.

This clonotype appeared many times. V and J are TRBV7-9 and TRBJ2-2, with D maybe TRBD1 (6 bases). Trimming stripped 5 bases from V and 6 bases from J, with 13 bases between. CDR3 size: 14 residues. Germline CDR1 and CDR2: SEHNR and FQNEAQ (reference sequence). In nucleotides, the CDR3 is TGTGCCAGCAGCGTCACAGGGTCGGCCGGGGAGCTGTTTTTT. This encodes CASSVTGSAGELFF.

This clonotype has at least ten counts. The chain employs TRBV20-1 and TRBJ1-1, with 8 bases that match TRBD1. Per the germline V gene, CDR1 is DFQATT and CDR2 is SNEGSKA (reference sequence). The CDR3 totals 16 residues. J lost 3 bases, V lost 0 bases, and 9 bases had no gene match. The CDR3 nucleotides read TGCAGTGCTAGAGATATGGCAGGGGGCGCGTACACTGAAGCTTTCTTT. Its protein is CSARDMAGGAYTEAFF.

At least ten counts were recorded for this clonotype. The CDR3 sequence: CASSFPVEGGTYNEQFF. DNA for the CDR3: TGCGCCAGCAGCTTCCCGGTCGAAGGGGGCACCTACAATGAGCAGTTCTTC. The chain uses TRBV5-1 and TRBJ2-1; 7 nucleotides agree with TRBD1. V lost 2 bases and J lost 2; bases outside the gene matches: 10. The CDR3 spans 17 residues. Per germline, CDR1 SGHRS and CDR2 YFSETQ.

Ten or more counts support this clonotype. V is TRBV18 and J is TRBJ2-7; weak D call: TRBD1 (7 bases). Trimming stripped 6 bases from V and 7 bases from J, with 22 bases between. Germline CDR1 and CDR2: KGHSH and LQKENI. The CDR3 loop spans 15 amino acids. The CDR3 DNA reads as TGTGCCAGCTCCCCATCTTCCCGACAGGGAGGAGAGCAGTACTTC. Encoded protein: CASSPSSRQGGEQYF.

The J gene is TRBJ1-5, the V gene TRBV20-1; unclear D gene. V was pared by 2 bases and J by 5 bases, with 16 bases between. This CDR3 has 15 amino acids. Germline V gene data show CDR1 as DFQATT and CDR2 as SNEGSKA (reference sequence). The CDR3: CSARQGRGTDQPQHF. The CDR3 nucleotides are TGCAGTGCTAGACAAGGGCGGGGAACCGATCAGCCCCAGCATTTT.

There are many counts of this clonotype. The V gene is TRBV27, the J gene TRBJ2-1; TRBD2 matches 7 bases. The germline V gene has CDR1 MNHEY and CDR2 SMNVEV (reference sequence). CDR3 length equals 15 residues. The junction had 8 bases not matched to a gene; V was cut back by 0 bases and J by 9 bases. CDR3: CASSLSGIGEGEQFF. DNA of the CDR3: TGTGCCAGCAGTTTATCGGGGATTGGGGAGGGTGAGCAGTTCTTC.

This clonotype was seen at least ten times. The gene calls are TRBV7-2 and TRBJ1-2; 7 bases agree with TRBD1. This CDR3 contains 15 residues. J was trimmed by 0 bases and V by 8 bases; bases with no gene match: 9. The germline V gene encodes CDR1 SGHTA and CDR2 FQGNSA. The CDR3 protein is CASRQVDRANYGYTF. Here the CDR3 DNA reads TGTGCCAGCCGGCAAGTAGACAGGGCTAACTATGGCTACACCTTC.

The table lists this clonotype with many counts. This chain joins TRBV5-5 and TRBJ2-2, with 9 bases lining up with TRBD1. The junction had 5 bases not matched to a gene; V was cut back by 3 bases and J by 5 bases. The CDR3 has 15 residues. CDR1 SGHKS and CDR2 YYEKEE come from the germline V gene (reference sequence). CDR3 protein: CASSSRTGATGELFF. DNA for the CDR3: TGTGCCAGCAGCTCTAGGACAGGGGCAACCGGGGAGCTGTTTTTT.

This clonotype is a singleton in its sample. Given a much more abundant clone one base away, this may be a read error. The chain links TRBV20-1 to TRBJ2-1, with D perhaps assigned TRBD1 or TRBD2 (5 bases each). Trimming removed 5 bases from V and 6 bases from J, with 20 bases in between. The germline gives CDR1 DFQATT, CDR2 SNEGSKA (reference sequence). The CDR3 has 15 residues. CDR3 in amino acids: CSASGTSVKVNEQFF. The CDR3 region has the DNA TGCAGTGCTTCCGGGACCTCGGTGAAAGTCAATGAGCAGTTCTTC.

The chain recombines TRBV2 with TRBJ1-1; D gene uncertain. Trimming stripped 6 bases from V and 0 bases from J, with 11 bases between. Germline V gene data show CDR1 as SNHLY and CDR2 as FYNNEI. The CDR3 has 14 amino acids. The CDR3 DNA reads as TGTGCCAGCAGCACATTTTCTATGAACACTGAAGCTTTCTTT. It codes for CASSTFSMNTEAFF.

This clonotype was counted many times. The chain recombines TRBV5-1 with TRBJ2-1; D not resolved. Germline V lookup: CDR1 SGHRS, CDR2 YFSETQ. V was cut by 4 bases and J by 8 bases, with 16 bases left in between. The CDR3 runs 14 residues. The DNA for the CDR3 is TGCGCCAGCAGCGTCGCCGAGTTGGGCGATGAGCAGTTCTTC. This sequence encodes CASSVAELGDEQFF.

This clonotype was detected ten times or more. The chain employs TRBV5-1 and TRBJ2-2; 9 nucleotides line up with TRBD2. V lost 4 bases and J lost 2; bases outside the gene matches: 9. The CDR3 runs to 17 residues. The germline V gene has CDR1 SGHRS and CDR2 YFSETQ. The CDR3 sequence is CASSPWGTSSNTGELFF. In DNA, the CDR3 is TGCGCCAGCAGCCCGTGGGGGACTAGCAGTAACACCGGGGAGCTGTTTTTT.

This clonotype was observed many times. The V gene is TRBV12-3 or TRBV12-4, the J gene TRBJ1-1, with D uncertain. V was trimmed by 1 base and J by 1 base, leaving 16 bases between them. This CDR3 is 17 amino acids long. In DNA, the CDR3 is TGTGCCAGCAGTTTAGGGCCGGTTAGGGCCGGGAACACTGAAGCTTTCTTT. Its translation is CASSLGPVRAGNTEAFF.

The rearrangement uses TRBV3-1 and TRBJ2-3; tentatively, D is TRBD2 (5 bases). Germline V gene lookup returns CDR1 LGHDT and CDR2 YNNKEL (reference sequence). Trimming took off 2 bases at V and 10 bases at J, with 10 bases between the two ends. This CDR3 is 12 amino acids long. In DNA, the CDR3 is TGTGCCAGCAGCCAAAGAGGGTCGGCGCAGTATTTT. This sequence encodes CASSQRGSAQYF.